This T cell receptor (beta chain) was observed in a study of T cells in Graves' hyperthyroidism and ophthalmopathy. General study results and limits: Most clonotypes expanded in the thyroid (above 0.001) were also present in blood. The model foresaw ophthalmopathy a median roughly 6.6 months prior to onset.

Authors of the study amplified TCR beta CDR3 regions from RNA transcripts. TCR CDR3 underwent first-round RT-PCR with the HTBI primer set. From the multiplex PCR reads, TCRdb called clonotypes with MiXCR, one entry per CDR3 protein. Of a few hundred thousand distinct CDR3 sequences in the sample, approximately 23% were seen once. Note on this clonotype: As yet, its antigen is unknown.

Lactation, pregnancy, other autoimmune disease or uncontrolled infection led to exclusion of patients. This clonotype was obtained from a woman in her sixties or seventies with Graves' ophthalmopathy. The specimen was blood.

The CDR3 region has the DNA TGCGCCAGCAGCACCCCGGGGGTCTACGAGCAGTACTTC. This codes for CASSTPGVYEQYF. The rearrangement links TRBV5-1 to TRBJ2-7, with D perhaps TRBD2 (6 bases). Germline V CDR1 and CDR2: SGHRS, YFSETQ. The CDR3 spans 13 residues. The V end was cut by 4 bases, the J end by 3 bases, with 11 bases between.